This passage covers 5 T cell receptor beta chains from one sample sequenced in a study of CD8+CD57+ T cells in acquired aplastic anemia. Sequencing involved patients with CD8+CD57+ cell expansion previously shown by flow cytometry. Genomic DNA was employed as the template in profiling TCR beta VDJ and CDR3. MiXCR, applied by TCRdb to the reads, yields one record per CDR3 protein. The table includes hundreds of thousands of distinct CDR3 sequences, about three fifths detected once. The sample was sorted CD4+, CD8+, or CD8+CD57+ T cells (not recorded which) from PBMCs. These receptors were taken from a human donor with aplastic anemia.

The chain recombines TRBV20-1 with TRBJ2-5; 7 bases are shared with TRBD1. After removal of 6 bases from V and 3 bases from J, the junction contained 4 bases not matched to a gene. The germline V gene encodes CDR1 DFQATT and CDR2 SNEGSKA (reference sequence). The CDR3 is made up of 12 amino acids. The DNA of the CDR3 is TGCAGTGCATGGGACAGCGAAGAGACCCAGTACTTC. This codes for CSAWDSEETQYF.

The rearrangement joins TRBV6-6 to TRBJ2-7, with 9 bases aligning to TRBD1. J lost 9 bases, V lost 4 bases, and 10 bases had no gene match. The CDR3 totals 14 residues. CDR1 and CDR2 from the germline V gene are MNHNY and SVGAGI (reference sequence). The chain's CDR3 is CASSWDRAEGGQYF. DNA of the CDR3: TGTGCCAGCAGTTGGGACAGGGCGGAGGGCGGGCAGTACTTC.

V gene TRBV20-1 combines with J gene TRBJ2-1; TRBD1 aligns across 9 bases. The CDR3 is made up of 14 amino acids. Per the germline V gene, CDR1 is DFQATT and CDR2 is SNEGSKA (reference sequence). J gave up 0 bases and V 4 bases, and 1 base lay outside the gene matches. The CDR3, as DNA: TGCAGTGCTACGACAGGGGGCTCCTACAATGAGCAGTTCTTC. Translated, it gives CSATTGGSYNEQFF.

V gene TRBV6-1 combines with J gene TRBJ2-5; TRBD1 agrees at 7 bases. The V gene's germline CDR1 is MNHNS and CDR2 SASEGT. V shed 4 bases and J 1 base; nucleotides not matched to a gene: 12. CDR3 size: 17 residues. The CDR3 region is CASSARDSQVPQETQYF. The CDR3, as DNA: TGTGCCAGCAGTGCACGGGACAGCCAAGTACCCCAAGAGACCCAGTACTTC.

The CDR3 region is CATSRDRRGGSEKLFF. For the CDR3, the DNA is TGTGCCACCAGCAGAGATCGCAGGGGCGGGAGTGAAAAACTGTTTTTT. V gene TRBV15 combines with J gene TRBJ1-4; possible D gene TRBD1, 6 bases. Germline CDR1 is LNHNV and CDR2 is YYDKDF (reference sequence). The CDR3 consists of 16 residues. Trimming took 0 bases from V and 7 from J, leaving 15 bases between them.